Shown below are 18 T cell receptor beta chains from a single sample sequenced in a study of CD8 T cells in Susac syndrome. RNA was extracted with the RNeasy kit, and a quantity of 0.5 to 1 ug was reverse transcribed using random hexamers. TCRdb reanalysed the immunoSEQ multiplex PCR reads using MiXCR and keeps one entry per CDR3 protein. This table has fewer than 350,000 distinct CDR3 sequences, almost 85% appearing once. Sequenced input: CD8+ T cells from PBMCs. The receptor set was obtained from a human donor with multiple sclerosis.

J is TRBJ1-1 and V is TRBV9, with D uncertain. The V end lost 3 bases, the J end lost 0 bases, and 18 bases lay between the germline ends. Looked up from germline, CDR1 is SGDLS and CDR2 is YYNGEE. This CDR3 is built from 17 residues. In DNA, the CDR3 is TGTGCCAGCAGCGGACCTGAGGGTTTTGGGATGAACACTGAAGCTTTCTTT. This gives the protein CASSGPEGFGMNTEAFF.

This clonotype has only a few counts. V usage is TRBV29-1 and J usage is TRBJ2-7; D is perhaps TRBD1 (5 bases). The CDR3 runs 14 residues. Germline V CDR1 and CDR2: SQVTM, ANQGSEA. The V end was cut by 0 bases, the J end by 2 bases, with 11 bases between. This CDR3 is CSVEDAGRTYEQYF. The CDR3 region has the DNA TGCAGCGTTGAAGATGCAGGGCGCACCTACGAGCAGTACTTC.

The chain links TRBV20-1 to TRBJ1-5; a weak D match, TRBD1 (6 bases). Trimming took 2 bases from V and 2 from J, leaving 16 bases between them. Germline lookup yields CDR1 DFQATT and CDR2 SNEGSKA (reference sequence). This CDR3 has 16 residues. In nucleotides, the CDR3 is TGCAGTGCTAGAAGTCCAGGGGACGGCGGCAATCAGCCCCAGCATTTT. Its protein is CSARSPGDGGNQPQHF.

This chain uses TRBV27 with TRBJ2-5; D may match TRBD1 or TRBD2 (5 bases each). Between the trimmed V and J ends, which lost 3 bases and 2 bases, there was a span of 7 bases. Germline V gene lookup returns CDR1 MNHEY and CDR2 SMNVEV (reference sequence). The CDR3 loop spans 13 amino acids. CDR3 in amino acids: CASSLGPQETQYF. The CDR3 nucleotides are TGTGCCAGCAGTTTGGGACCACAAGAGACCCAGTACTTC.

CDR3 in DNA: TGTGCCAGCAGTTTTTATCTGGGGGAGATCTATGGCTACACCTTC. Translating gives CASSFYLGEIYGYTF. The gene calls are TRBV28 and TRBJ1-2, with D possibly TRBD1 on 5 matching bases. Germline V lookup: CDR1 MDHEN, CDR2 SYDVKM. V lost 3 bases to trimming and J lost 4 bases, with 15 bases between them. The CDR3 covers 15 residues.

The rearrangement uses TRBV2 and TRBJ2-5; 8 nucleotides line up with TRBD1. CDR1 and CDR2 from the germline V gene are SNHLY and FYNNEI. Trimming removed 7 bases from V and 1 base from J; junction bases left unmatched: 8. The CDR3 is 15 amino acids. CDR3: CASTWTGPFQETQYF. In nucleotides, the CDR3 is TGTGCCAGCACCTGGACAGGGCCATTCCAAGAGACCCAGTACTTC.

The genes are TRBV6-1 and TRBJ1-4, with D uncertain. The CDR3 contains 17 residues. Trimming took 5 bases from V and 3 from J, leaving 19 bases between them. Per the germline V gene, CDR1 is MNHNS and CDR2 is SASEGT. CDR3 DNA sequence: TGTGCCAGCAGTCTCCGGGCATCCTTGTACTCTAATGAAAAACTGTTTTTT. Protein: CASSLRASLYSNEKLFF.

This clonotype was seen a handful of times. This chain joins TRBV6-1 and TRBJ2-7; 11 nucleotides agree with TRBD1. The CDR3 covers 14 residues. Looked up from germline, CDR1 is MNHNS and CDR2 is SASEGT. The ends lost 5 bases at V and 5 bases at J; junction bases unmatched: 5. In DNA form, the CDR3 reads TGTGCCAGCAGTTCCGGACAGGGGGCTAACGAGCAGTACTTC. Its protein is CASSSGQGANEQYF.

The chain couples TRBV29-1 to TRBJ1-1, with a weak D call TRBD1 (5 bases). The CDR3 spans 13 residues. The V end lost 1 base, the J end lost 4 bases, and 10 bases lay between the germline ends. Germline CDR1 and CDR2: SQVTM and ANQGSEA. CDR3 nucleotides: TGCAGCGTTGAAGGGGGCGTAGGCACTGAAGCTTTCTTT. It codes for CSVEGGVGTEAFF.

The chain carries TRBV5-5 and TRBJ1-2, with no clear D. CDR1 and CDR2 (germline): SGHKS, YYEKEE (reference sequence). CDR3 size: 15 residues. Trimming took 4 bases from V and 2 from J, leaving 15 bases between them. The CDR3 region is CASSPEDSSNYGYTF. CDR3 nucleotide sequence: TGTGCCAGCAGCCCCGAGGACTCATCGAACTATGGCTACACCTTC.

The J gene is TRBJ2-3, the V gene TRBV24-1, with a weak D call TRBD2 (5 bases). The CDR3 contains 16 residues. Germline V lookup: CDR1 KGHDR, CDR2 SFDVKD. Trimming removed 0 bases at V and 3 bases at J, with 12 bases between. The CDR3, as DNA: TGTGCCACCAGTGATTTGGTTTCGGGGTATACAGATACGCAGTATTTT. Its protein is CATSDLVSGYTDTQYF.

The genes are TRBV19 and TRBJ2-3; 11 nucleotides line up with TRBD2. Germline lookup yields CDR1 LNHDA and CDR2 SQIVND (reference sequence). This CDR3 comprises 16 residues. Losses at the gene ends were 3 bases for V and 4 bases for J; bases not matched to a gene: 6. The CDR3: CASSIGLAGGADTQYF. For the CDR3, the DNA is TGTGCCAGTAGTATCGGCCTAGCGGGAGGCGCAGATACGCAGTATTTT.

V and J are TRBV7-6 and TRBJ1-1; D not certain. V shed 0 bases and J shed 2 bases, with 10 bases lying between them. Germline V gene data show CDR1 as SGHVS and CDR2 as FNYEAQ. This CDR3 contains 15 residues. CDR3 residues: CASSLAPGPNTEAFF. The CDR3 nucleotides are TGTGCCAGCAGCTTAGCGCCAGGACCAAACACTGAAGCTTTCTTT.

This clonotype was counted between two and nine times. V usage is TRBV9 and J usage is TRBJ2-5; D remains unclear. Trimming shortened V by 2 bases and J by 1 base, and 9 bases separated the two germline ends. This CDR3 has 14 residues. Germline CDR1 reads SGDLS; CDR2 reads YYNGEE. This CDR3 is CASSVFWGQETQYF. The CDR3 DNA is TGTGCCAGCAGCGTTTTCTGGGGCCAAGAGACCCAGTACTTC.

This chain joins TRBV7-9 and TRBJ2-6; D possibly corresponds to TRBD2 (6 bases). Trimming stripped 2 bases from V and 0 bases from J, with 17 bases between. This CDR3 region has 19 residues. Germline V CDR1 and CDR2: SEHNR, FQNEAQ (reference sequence). This chain's CDR3 is CASSLSLLAESSGANVLTF. The CDR3 bases are TGTGCCAGCAGCTTAAGTCTTTTAGCGGAGAGCTCTGGGGCCAACGTCCTGACTTTC.

This chain links TRBV15 with TRBJ2-3; a possible D gene is TRBD1 (6 bases). CDR1 and CDR2 (germline): LNHNV, YYDKDF (reference sequence). The V gene lost 1 base and the J gene lost 0 bases, with 11 bases spanning the gap. The CDR3 spans 16 residues. Written as DNA, the CDR3 is TGTGCCACCAGCAGAGGAGACAGGTCTAGCACAGATACGCAGTATTTT. Translating it yields CATSRGDRSSTDTQYF.

The gene calls are TRBV10-2 and TRBJ2-1, with D unclear. The germline CDR1 and CDR2 sequences are WSHSY and SAAADI. CDR3 size: 15 residues. V shed 7 bases and J shed 0 bases, with 13 bases lying between them. The CDR3, as DNA: TGCGCCAGCAAGGAAGCGCCGAGCTCCTACAATGAGCAGTTCTTC. Protein product: CASKEAPSSYNEQFF.

Turning to this clonotype: Given the absence of the conserved phenylalanine or tryptophan at the CDR3 end, a read error is likely. This chain joins TRBV23-1 and TRBJ2-3; possibly TRBD2 for D (5 bases). TRBV23-1 counts as an open reading frame of uncertain function. The CDR3 has 17 residues. V lost 4 bases and J 2 bases, leaving 19 bases between the germline ends. DNA for the CDR3: TGCGCCAGCAGTCCTTGGACTGGGCGGACGTACACAGATACGCAGTATTGT. Protein: CASSPWTGRTYTDTQYC.